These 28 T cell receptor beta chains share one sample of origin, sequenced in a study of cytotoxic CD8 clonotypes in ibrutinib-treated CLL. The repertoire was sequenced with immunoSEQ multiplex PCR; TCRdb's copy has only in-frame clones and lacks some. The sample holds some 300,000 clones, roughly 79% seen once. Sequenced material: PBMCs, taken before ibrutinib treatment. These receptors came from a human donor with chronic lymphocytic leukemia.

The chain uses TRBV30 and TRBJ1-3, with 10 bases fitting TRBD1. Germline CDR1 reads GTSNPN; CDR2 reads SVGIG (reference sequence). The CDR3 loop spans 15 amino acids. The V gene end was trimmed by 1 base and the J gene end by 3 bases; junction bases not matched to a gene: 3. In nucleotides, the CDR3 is TGTGCCTGGAGTGGGGACAGGGGATTTGGAAACACCATATATTTT. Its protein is CAWSGDRGFGNTIYF.

CDR3 region: CASSYPQTGYTEAFF. The CDR3 nucleotides read TGTGCCAGCAGTTACCCGCAGACAGGATACACTGAAGCTTTCTTT. The chain recombines TRBV6-6 with TRBJ1-1; D possibly corresponds to TRBD1 (6 bases). The CDR3 runs to 15 residues. Germline CDR1 and CDR2: MNHNY and SVGAGI (reference sequence). Deletions cut 2 bases from V and 3 bases from J, with 13 bases between.

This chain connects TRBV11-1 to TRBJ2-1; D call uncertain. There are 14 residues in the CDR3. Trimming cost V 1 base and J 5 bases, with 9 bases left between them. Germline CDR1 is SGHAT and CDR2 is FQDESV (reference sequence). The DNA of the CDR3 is TGTGCCAGCAGCTTAGATCCCAATAACAATGAGCAGTTCTTC. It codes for CASSLDPNNNEQFF.

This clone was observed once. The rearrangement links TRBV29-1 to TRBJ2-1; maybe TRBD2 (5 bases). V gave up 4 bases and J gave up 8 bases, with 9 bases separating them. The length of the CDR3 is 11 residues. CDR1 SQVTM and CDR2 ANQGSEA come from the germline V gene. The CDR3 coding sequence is TGCAGCGTTGTAAGGCGGGATGAGCAGTTCTTC. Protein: CSVVRRDEQFF.

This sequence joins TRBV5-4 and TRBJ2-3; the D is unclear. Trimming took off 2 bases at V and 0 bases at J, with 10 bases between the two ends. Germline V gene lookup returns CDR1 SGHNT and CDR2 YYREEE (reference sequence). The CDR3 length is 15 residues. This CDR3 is CASSLIETSTDTQYF. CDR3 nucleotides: TGTGCCAGCAGCTTAATAGAGACTAGCACAGATACGCAGTATTTT.

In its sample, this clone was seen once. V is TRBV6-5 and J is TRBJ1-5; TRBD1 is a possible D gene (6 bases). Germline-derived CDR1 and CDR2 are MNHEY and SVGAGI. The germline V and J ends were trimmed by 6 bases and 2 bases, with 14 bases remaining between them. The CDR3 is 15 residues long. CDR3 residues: CASRNRVWGNQPQHF. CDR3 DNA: TGTGCCAGCAGGAACAGGGTTTGGGGCAATCAGCCCCAGCATTTT.

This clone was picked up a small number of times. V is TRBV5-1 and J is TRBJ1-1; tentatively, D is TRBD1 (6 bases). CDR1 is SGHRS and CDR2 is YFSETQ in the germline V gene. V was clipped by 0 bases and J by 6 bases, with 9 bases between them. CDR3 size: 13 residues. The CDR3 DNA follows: TGCGCCAGCAGCTTGGCAGGGGTGCCTGAAGCTTTCTTT. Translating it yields CASSLAGVPEAFF.

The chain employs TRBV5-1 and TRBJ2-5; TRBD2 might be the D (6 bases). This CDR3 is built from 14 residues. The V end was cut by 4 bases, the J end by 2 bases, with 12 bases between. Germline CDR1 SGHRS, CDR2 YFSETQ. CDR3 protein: CASSPGGVQETQYF. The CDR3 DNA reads TGCGCCAGCAGCCCAGGCGGGGTACAAGAGACCCAGTACTTC.

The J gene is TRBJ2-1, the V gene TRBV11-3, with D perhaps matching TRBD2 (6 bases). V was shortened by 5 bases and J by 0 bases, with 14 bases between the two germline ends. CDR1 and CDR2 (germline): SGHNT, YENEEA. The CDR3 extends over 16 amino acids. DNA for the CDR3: TGTGCCAGCAGCCCAAGGTCGGGAGCCTCCTACAATGAGCAGTTCTTC. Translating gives CASSPRSGASYNEQFF.

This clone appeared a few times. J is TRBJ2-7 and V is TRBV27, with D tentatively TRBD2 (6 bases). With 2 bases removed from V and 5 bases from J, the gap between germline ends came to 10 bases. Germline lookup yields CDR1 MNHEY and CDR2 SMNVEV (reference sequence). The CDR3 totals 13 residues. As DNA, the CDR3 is TGTGCCAGCAGTTTAACGGGAGTAAACGAGCAGTACTTC. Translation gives CASSLTGVNEQYF.

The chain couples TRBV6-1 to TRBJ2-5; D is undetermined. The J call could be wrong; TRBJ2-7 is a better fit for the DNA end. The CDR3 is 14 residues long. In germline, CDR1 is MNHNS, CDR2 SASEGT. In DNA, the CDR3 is TGTGCCAGCAGGTGGGTAGGGCAGGAGTACGAGCAGTACTTC. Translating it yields CASRWVGQEYEQYF.

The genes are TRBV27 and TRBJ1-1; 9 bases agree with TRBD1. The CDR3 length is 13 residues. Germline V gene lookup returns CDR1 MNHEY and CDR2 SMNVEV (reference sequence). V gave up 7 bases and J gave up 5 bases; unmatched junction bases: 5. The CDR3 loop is CASKGQGGTEAFF. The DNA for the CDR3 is TGTGCCAGCAAGGGACAGGGAGGGACTGAAGCTTTCTTT.

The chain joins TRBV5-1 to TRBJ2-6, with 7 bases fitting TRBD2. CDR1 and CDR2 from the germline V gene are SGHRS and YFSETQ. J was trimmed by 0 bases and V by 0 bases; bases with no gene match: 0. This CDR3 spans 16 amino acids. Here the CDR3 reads CASSLGGSSGANVLTF. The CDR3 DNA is TGCGCCAGCAGCTTGGGCGGGAGCTCTGGGGCCAACGTCCTGACTTTC.

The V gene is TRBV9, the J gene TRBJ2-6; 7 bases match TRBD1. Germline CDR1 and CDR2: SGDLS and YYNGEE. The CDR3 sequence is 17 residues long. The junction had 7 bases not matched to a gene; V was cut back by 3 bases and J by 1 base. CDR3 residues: CASSAPRQGSGANVLTF. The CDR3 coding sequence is TGTGCCAGCAGCGCGCCCCGACAGGGATCTGGGGCCAACGTCCTGACTTTC.

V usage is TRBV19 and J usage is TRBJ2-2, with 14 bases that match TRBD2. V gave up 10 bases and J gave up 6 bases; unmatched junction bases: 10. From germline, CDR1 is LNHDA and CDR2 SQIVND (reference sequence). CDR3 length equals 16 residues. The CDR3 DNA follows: TGTGCCACCGGAGGGACTAGCGGGAGAACCCCCGGGGAGCTGTTTTTT. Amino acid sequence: CATGGTSGRTPGELFF.

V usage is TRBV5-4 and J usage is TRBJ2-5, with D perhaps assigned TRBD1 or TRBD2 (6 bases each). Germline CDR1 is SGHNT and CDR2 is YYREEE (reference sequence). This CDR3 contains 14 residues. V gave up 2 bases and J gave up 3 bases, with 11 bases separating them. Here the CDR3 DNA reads TGTGCCAGCAGCTTCAGGGGCGGGAAAGAGACCCAGTACTTC. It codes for CASSFRGGKETQYF.

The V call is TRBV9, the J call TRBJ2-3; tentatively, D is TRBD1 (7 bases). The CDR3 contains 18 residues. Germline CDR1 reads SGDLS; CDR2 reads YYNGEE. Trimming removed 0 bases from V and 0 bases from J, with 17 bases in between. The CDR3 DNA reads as TGTGCCAGCAGCGTAGCTACGGGGCGGGACAGAAGCACAGATACGCAGTATTTT. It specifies CASSVATGRDRSTDTQYF.

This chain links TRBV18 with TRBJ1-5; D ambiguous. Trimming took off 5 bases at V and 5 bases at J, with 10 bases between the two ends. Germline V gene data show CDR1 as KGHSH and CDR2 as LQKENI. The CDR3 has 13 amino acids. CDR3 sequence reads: CASSIERDQPQHF. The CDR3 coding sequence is TGTGCCAGCTCAATTGAGAGAGATCAGCCCCAGCATTTT.

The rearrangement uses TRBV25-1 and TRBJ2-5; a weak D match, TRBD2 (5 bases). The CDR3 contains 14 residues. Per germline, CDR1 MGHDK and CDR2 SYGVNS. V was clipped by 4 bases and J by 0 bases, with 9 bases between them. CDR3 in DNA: TGTGCCAGCAGTGCGCGGGCGGACCAAGAGACCCAGTACTTC. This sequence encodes CASSARADQETQYF.

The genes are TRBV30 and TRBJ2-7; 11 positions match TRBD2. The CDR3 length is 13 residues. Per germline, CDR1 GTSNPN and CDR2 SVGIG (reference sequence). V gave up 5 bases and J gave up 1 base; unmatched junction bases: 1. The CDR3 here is CAWGLAGSYEQYF. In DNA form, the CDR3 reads TGTGCCTGGGGACTAGCGGGTTCCTACGAGCAGTACTTC.

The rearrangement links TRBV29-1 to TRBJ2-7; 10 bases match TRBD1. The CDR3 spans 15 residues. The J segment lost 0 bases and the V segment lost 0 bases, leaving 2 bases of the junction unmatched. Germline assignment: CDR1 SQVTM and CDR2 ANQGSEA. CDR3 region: CSVEDRQGASYEQYF. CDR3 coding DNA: TGCAGCGTTGAAGATCGACAGGGGGCCTCCTACGAGCAGTACTTC.

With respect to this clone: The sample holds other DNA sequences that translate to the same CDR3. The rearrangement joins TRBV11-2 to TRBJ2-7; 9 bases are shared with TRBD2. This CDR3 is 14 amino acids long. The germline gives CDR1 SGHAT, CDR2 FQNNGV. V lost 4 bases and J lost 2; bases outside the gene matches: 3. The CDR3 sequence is CASSSTSGPYEQYF. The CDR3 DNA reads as TGTGCCAGCAGCTCGACTAGCGGACCCTACGAGCAGTACTTC.

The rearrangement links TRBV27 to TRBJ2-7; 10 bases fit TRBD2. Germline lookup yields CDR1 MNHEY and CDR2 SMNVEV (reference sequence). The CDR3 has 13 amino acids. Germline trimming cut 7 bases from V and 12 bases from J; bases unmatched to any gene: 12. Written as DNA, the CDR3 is TGTGCCAGCACCTCGGAAGGGACTAGCGTCCTGTACTTC. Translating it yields CASTSEGTSVLYF.

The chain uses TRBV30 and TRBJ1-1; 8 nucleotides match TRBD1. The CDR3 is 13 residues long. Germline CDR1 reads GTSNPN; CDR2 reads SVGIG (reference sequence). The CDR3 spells CAYDRGGGTEAFF. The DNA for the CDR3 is TGTGCATATGACAGGGGAGGAGGAACTGAAGCTTTCTTT.

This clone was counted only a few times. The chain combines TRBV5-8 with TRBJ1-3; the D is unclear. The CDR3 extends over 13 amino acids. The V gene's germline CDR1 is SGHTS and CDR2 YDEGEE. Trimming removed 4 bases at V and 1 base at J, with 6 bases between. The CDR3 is CASSRGSGNTIYF. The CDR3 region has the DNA TGTGCCAGCAGCCGGGGATCTGGAAACACCATATATTTT.

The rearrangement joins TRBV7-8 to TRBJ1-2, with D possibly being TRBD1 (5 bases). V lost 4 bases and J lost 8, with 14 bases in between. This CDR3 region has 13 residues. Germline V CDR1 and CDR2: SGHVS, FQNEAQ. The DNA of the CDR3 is TGTGCCAGCAGCTCCCAGGGTTTTGGCGGCTACACCTTC. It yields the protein CASSSQGFGGYTF.

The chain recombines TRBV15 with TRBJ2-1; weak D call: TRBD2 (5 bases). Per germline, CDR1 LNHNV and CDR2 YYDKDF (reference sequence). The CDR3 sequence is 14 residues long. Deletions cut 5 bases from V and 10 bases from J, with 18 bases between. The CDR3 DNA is TGTGCCACCAGCCTCCCCCCAAGAGGGTGGGAGCAGTTCTTC. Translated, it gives CATSLPPRGWEQFF.

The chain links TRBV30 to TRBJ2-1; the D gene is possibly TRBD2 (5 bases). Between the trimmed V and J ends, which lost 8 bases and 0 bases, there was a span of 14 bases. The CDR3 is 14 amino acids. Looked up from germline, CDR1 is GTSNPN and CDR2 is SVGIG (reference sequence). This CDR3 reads CARETGSSYNEQFF. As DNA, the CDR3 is TGTGCCAGAGAAACTGGGAGCTCCTACAATGAGCAGTTCTTC.